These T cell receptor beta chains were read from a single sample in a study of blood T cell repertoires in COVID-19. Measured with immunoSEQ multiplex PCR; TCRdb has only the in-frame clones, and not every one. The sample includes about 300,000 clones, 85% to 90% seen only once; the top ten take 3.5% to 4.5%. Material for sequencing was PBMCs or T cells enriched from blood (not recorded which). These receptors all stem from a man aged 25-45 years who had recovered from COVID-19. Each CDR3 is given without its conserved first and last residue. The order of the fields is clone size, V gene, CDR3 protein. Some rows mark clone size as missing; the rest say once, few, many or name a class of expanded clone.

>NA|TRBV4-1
ASSRQTGDSYEQY
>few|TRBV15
ATSRETGTVNQPQH
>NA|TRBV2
ASFRGDLNEQF
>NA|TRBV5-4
ASSLDYTPNYGYT
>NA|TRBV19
ASSIAGRRDNSPLH
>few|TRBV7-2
ASSPFSYEQY
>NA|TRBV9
ASSMGLAGGYEQY
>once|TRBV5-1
ASSFLGRTNEKLF
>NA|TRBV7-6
ASSLVGQGSYEQY
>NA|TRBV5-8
ASSPGQGGAEKLF
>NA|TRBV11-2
ASSLGGHEAF
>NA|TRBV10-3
AISEGSGPSSYNEQF
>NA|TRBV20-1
SAHGGGTQY
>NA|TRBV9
ASSARQGVGDTEAF
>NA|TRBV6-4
ASSDYPYNEQF
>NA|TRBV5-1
ARAPGYGYT
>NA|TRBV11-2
ASSFTRDQPQH
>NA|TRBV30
AWMAGTTTGELF
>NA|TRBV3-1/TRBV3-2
ASSPTLGGQETQY
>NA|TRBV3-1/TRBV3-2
ASSPQRGGNTGELF
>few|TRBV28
ASSPGQGLWVAF
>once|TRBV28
ASIAGGPNTGELF
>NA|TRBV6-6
ASRLTSGDYEQY
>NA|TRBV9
ASSGLWGRGYNEQF
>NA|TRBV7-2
ASSLVGGASNQPQH
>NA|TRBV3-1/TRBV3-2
ASSQDGAGPGNTIY